Below, 26 T cell receptor beta chains from the same sample are listed, as sequenced in a study of beta chain features in type 1 diabetes. Every isolated RNA sample was fully reverse transcribed, so sequencing captured expressed TCRB transcripts. The protocol was immunoSEQ multiplex PCR, while the TCRdb copy is restricted to in-frame clones and leaves out a portion. The table shows 600,000 to 650,000 clones, with roughly 15% occurring only once. The specimen was naive CD4+ T cells from blood. These TCRs come from a man aged 18-30 years in good health.

This clone has more than one count but fewer than ten. The identical CDR3 is also encoded by other nucleotide sequences in the sample. The chain couples TRBV9 to TRBJ2-5; 14 bases match TRBD2. The CDR3 has 15 amino acids. The germline V gene has CDR1 SGDLS and CDR2 YYNGEE. V shed 2 bases, J shed 4 bases, and the junction held 1 base outside the gene matches. CDR3 coding DNA: TGTGCCAGCAGCGTGGGACTAGCGGGAGTAGAGACCCAGTACTTC. Protein product: CASSVGLAGVETQYF. Full variable domain (rest looked up from reference TRBV9 and TRBJ2-5): DSGVTQTPKHLITATGQRVTLRCSPRSGDLSVYWYQQSLDQGLQFLIQYYNGEERAKGNILERFSAQQFPDLHSELNLSSLELGDSALYFCASSVGLAGVETQYFGPGTRLLVL.

The chain couples TRBV4-2 to TRBJ2-1; D perhaps matches TRBD1 (6 bases). Germline-derived CDR1 and CDR2 are LGHNA and YNFKEQ. The CDR3 spans 16 residues. Trimming removed 0 bases at V and 4 bases at J, with 13 bases between. DNA of the CDR3: TGTGCCAGCAGCCAAGATAGGGGGACGTTGTACAATGAGCAGTTCTTC. The encoded protein is CASSQDRGTLYNEQFF.

The CDR3 sequence is CASSLRDRGAYEQYF. CDR3 nucleotides: TGTGCCAGCAGTCTCCGGGACAGGGGGGCCTACGAGCAGTACTTC. This chain links TRBV6-5 with TRBJ2-7, with 11 positions matching TRBD1. Germline trimming cut 5 bases from V and 2 bases from J; bases unmatched to any gene: 5. The CDR3 covers 15 residues. The germline V gene encodes CDR1 MNHEY and CDR2 SVGAGI.

The chain carries TRBV7-8 and TRBJ1-6; D ambiguous. V was clipped by 5 bases and J by 12 bases, with 8 bases between them. Germline V gene lookup returns CDR1 SGHVS and CDR2 FQNEAQ. CDR3 length: 11 residues. CDR3 amino acids: CASSLGGPLHF. Here the CDR3 DNA reads TGTGCCAGCAGCCTCGGTGGACCCCTCCACTTT.

The chain employs TRBV4-2 and TRBJ1-2, with 10 bases identical to TRBD1. The CDR3 runs 13 residues. J lost 6 bases, V lost 3 bases, and 1 base had no gene match. Germline V gene lookup returns CDR1 LGHNA and CDR2 YNFKEQ. The chain's CDR3 is CASSHGTGDGYTF. The CDR3 DNA reads as TGTGCCAGCAGCCATGGGACAGGGGATGGCTACACCTTC.

This clone was picked up a small number of times. The gene calls are TRBV5-1 and TRBJ2-5, with D possibly being TRBD2 (6 bases). The CDR3 covers 13 residues. V was shortened by 4 bases and J by 4 bases, with 11 bases between the two germline ends. The germline gives CDR1 SGHRS, CDR2 YFSETQ. CDR3 loop: CASSPGTRETQYF. CDR3 sequence (DNA): TGCGCCAGCAGCCCCGGGACTCGAGAGACCCAGTACTTC.

The gene calls are TRBV11-2 and TRBJ1-4, with unresolved D. The CDR3 is 12 residues long. V was cut by 5 bases and J by 2 bases, with 3 bases left in between. Germline CDR1 and CDR2: SGHAT and FQNNGV. CDR3 sequence reads: CASSLTNEKLFF. In DNA form, the CDR3 reads TGTGCCAGCAGCCTGACTAATGAAAAACTGTTTTTT.

A few counts support this clone. The rearrangement joins TRBV5-4 to TRBJ2-3; D unclear. Trimming removed 1 base at V and 0 bases at J, with 9 bases between. Germline CDR1 and CDR2: SGHNT and YYREEE (reference sequence). The CDR3 runs to 15 residues. CDR3 in DNA: TGTGCCAGCAGCTTGACAAGCACCAGCACAGATACGCAGTATTTT. Residues: CASSLTSTSTDTQYF.

This clone turned up a few times. The rearrangement uses TRBV29-1 and TRBJ2-1; TRBD2 matches 8 bases. The CDR3 extends over 15 amino acids. The ends lost 4 bases at V and 4 bases at J; junction bases unmatched: 9. Germline CDR1 reads SQVTM; CDR2 reads ANQGSEA. CDR3 sequence (DNA): TGCAGCGTTGCTCCCCTAGCGGGTCCGTACAATGAGCAGTTCTTC. Protein: CSVAPLAGPYNEQFF.

This clone was counted a few times. The chain couples TRBV27 to TRBJ2-3; TRBD2 aligns across 9 bases. The CDR3 totals 16 residues. CDR1 is MNHEY and CDR2 is SMNVEV in the germline V gene (reference sequence). V trimming: 5 bases; J trimming: 2 bases; junction bases outside the gene matches: 8. CDR3 coding DNA: TGTGCCAGCAGTCGCCGACTAGCGGAGAACACAGATACGCAGTATTTT. This gives the protein CASSRRLAENTDTQYF.

This clone has a handful of counts. V is TRBV27 and J is TRBJ1-4; D gene ambiguous. The CDR3 length is 14 residues. Per the germline V gene, CDR1 is MNHEY and CDR2 is SMNVEV (reference sequence). Trimming took off 7 bases at V and 0 bases at J, with 9 bases between the two ends. The CDR3 DNA reads as TGTGCCAGCAAGGGTGTAGCAACTAATGAAAAACTGTTTTTT. Encoded protein: CASKGVATNEKLFF. The full variable domain, its missing parts supplied by reference TRBV27 and TRBJ1-4, is EAQVTQNPRYLITVTGKKLTVTCSQNMNHEYMSWYRQDPGLGLRQIYYSMNVEVTDKGDVPEGYKVSRKEKRNFPLILESPSPNQTSLYFCASKGVATNEKLFFGSGTQLSVL.

The chain combines TRBV4-3 with TRBJ2-2; the D gene is possibly TRBD2 (6 bases). Germline assignment: CDR1 LGHNA and CDR2 YSLEER. Trimming removed 5 bases at V and 6 bases at J, with 10 bases between. The CDR3 has 13 residues. The CDR3, as DNA: TGCGCCAGCAGCGACCTAGCGCCCGGGGAGCTGTTTTTT. Encoded protein: CASSDLAPGELFF.

This clone was seen more than once but under ten times. The chain has TRBV13 and TRBJ2-7, with 10 bases fitting TRBD2. The CDR3 sequence is 14 residues long. The V and J ends lost 4 bases and 3 bases, in that order; junction bases with no gene match: 3. Germline V gene sequence: CDR1 PRHDT, CDR2 FYEKMQ (reference sequence). CDR3 in amino acids: CASSSSGGVYEQYF. CDR3 DNA sequence: TGTGCCAGCAGCTCGAGCGGGGGGGTCTACGAGCAGTACTTC.

This clone was counted only a few times. The V call is TRBV5-1, the J call TRBJ1-1; no firm D call. Germline CDR1 is SGHRS and CDR2 is YFSETQ. Trimming stripped 0 bases from V and 1 base from J, with 7 bases between. The CDR3 runs to 14 residues. The CDR3 sequence: CASSLGVKNTEAFF. The CDR3 DNA reads TGCGCCAGCAGCTTGGGGGTCAAGAACACTGAAGCTTTCTTT.

There are a few counts of this clone. The chain recombines TRBV7-2 with TRBJ1-1, with D possibly TRBD1 on 5 matching bases. The V and J ends lost 4 bases and 4 bases respectively, with 16 bases between them. This CDR3 comprises 15 residues. CDR1 and CDR2 from the germline V gene are SGHTA and FQGNSA. In DNA, the CDR3 is TGTGCCAGCAGCTGGGAGGGGCAGCGGAGCACTGAAGCTTTCTTT. Translation gives CASSWEGQRSTEAFF.

This clone was picked up a small number of times. The rearrangement joins TRBV9 to TRBJ1-2; a weak D match, TRBD1 (6 bases). The germline CDR1 and CDR2 sequences are SGDLS and YYNGEE. Trimming cost V 0 bases and J 7 bases, with 10 bases left between them. There are 13 residues in the CDR3. The CDR3: CASSVGTVVGYTF. The CDR3, as DNA: TGTGCCAGCAGCGTAGGGACAGTTGTTGGCTACACCTTC. The entire variable domain, with the rest obtained from reference TRBV9 and TRBJ1-2, is as follows: DSGVTQTPKHLITATGQRVTLRCSPRSGDLSVYWYQQSLDQGLQFLIQYYNGEERAKGNILERFSAQQFPDLHSELNLSSLELGDSALYFCASSVGTVVGYTFGSGTRLTVV.

V is TRBV7-2 and J is TRBJ2-3; 9 bases map to TRBD2. The CDR3 spans 15 residues. Germline lookup yields CDR1 SGHTA and CDR2 FQGNSA. After removal of 5 bases from V and 10 bases from J, the junction contained 13 bases not matched to a gene. CDR3 DNA: TGTGCCAGCAGCGCAGCGGTAGCGGGAGTTTCTTCGCAGTATTTT. It encodes CASSAAVAGVSSQYF.

Details on this clone: With a much larger clone just one base away, this may be a read error. V gene TRBV7-2 combines with J gene TRBJ2-1; D is unresolved. The CDR3 totals 11 residues. Germline V gives CDR1 SGHTA, CDR2 FQGNSA. V was trimmed by 3 bases and J by 8 bases, leaving 5 bases between them. The CDR3 DNA follows: TGTGCCAGCAGCTTCGCCCATGAGCAGTTCTTC. This codes for CASSFAHEQFF.

This clone was picked up a small number of times. The chain combines TRBV5-1 with TRBJ1-4, with TRBD1 matching over 9 bases. J lost 8 bases, V lost 6 bases, and 11 bases had no gene match. This CDR3 comprises 15 residues. Germline V CDR1 and CDR2: SGHRS, YFSETQ. The CDR3 loop reads CASMLMGQGGEKLFF. The CDR3 region has the DNA TGCGCCAGCATGCTTATGGGACAGGGTGGCGAAAAACTGTTTTTT.

The V and J genes are TRBV7-9 and TRBJ1-2; a possible D gene is TRBD1 (6 bases). The V and J ends lost 5 bases and 8 bases respectively, with 18 bases between them. CDR1 SEHNR and CDR2 FQNEAQ come from the germline V gene (reference sequence). The CDR3 extends over 14 amino acids. The CDR3 loop reads CASSRQEPSGGYTF. CDR3 coding DNA: TGTGCCAGCAGCCGACAGGAGCCTTCGGGGGGCTACACCTTC.

In this sample, this clone turned up a few times. V gene TRBV7-9 combines with J gene TRBJ1-5; D is unclear. The CDR3 has 14 amino acids. Trimming took off 3 bases at V and 3 bases at J, with 9 bases between the two ends. The germline gives CDR1 SEHNR, CDR2 FQNEAQ (reference sequence). The CDR3 nucleotides are TGTGCCAGCAGCTTGGTGGCAGACAATCAGCCCCAGCATTTT. It encodes CASSLVADNQPQHF.

Only a few counts were recorded for this clone. The chain uses TRBV6-5 and TRBJ1-5; D perhaps matches TRBD1 (6 bases). From germline, CDR1 is MNHEY and CDR2 SVGAGI. The CDR3 sequence is 14 residues long. V was trimmed by 5 bases and J by 0 bases, leaving 8 bases between them. The CDR3 region is CASSRQDSNQPQHF. CDR3 in DNA: TGTGCCAGCAGTAGACAGGATAGCAATCAGCCCCAGCATTTT.

With respect to this clone: Its ends do not fully match the called genes, so a read error is possible. V gene TRBV4-1 combines with J gene TRBJ2-3, with a tentative D call TRBD1 (5 bases). Germline CDR1 is MGHRA and CDR2 is YSYEKL. The CDR3 is 13 residues long. The CDR3 DNA sequence: TGCGCCAGCAGCCAAGGTCGGGCAGGGTACCCAGTATTT. It specifies CASSQGRAGYPVF.

This sequence joins TRBV6-6 and TRBJ2-3; 8 positions agree with TRBD1. Germline loops: CDR1 MNHNY, CDR2 SVGAGI (reference sequence). The CDR3 runs to 13 residues. With 8 bases clipped from V and 5 bases from J, the junction kept 6 bases outside the gene matches. CDR3 nucleotides: TGTGCCAGCCACCCAACAGGGGGAGATACGCAGTATTTT. Translation gives CASHPTGGDTQYF.

The genes are TRBV4-3 and TRBJ1-4; D unclear. The length of the CDR3 is 16 residues. The germline V and J ends were trimmed by 0 bases and 0 bases, with 8 bases remaining between them. The germline V gene encodes CDR1 LGHNA and CDR2 YSLEER. CDR3 region: CASSQDGQPTNEKLFF. The DNA for the CDR3 is TGCGCCAGCAGCCAAGATGGGCAGCCAACTAATGAAAAACTGTTTTTT.

This clone was seen ten or more times. The chain has TRBV13 and TRBJ2-6; D tentatively reads TRBD1 or TRBD2 (5 bases each). The CDR3 is 16 amino acids. Between the trimmed V and J ends, which lost 0 bases and 8 bases, there was a span of 14 bases. Germline V gives CDR1 PRHDT, CDR2 FYEKMQ (reference sequence). In DNA, the CDR3 is TGTGCCAGCAGCTTAGGCCAGGGAAGGAGGCCCAACGTCCTGACTTTC. Protein: CASSLGQGRRPNVLTF.